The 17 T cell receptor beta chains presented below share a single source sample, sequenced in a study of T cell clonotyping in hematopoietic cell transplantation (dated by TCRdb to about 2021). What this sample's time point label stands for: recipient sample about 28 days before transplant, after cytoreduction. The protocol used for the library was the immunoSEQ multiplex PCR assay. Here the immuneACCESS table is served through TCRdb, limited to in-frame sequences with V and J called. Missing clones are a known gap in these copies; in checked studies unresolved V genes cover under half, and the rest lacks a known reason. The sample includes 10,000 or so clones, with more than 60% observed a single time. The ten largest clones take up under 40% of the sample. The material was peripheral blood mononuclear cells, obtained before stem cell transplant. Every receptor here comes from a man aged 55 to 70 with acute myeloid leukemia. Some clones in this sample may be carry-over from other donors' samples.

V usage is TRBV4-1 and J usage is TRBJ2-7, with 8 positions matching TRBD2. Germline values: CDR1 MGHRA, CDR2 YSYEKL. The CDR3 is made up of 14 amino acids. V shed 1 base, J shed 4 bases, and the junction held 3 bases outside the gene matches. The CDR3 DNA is TGCGCCAGCAGCCAAGGACTAGCGCTTTACGAGCAGTACTTC. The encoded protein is CASSQGLALYEQYF.

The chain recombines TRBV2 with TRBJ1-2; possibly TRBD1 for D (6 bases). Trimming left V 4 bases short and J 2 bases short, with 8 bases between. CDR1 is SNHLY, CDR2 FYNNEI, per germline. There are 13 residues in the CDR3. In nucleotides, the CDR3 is TGTGCCAGCAGTGTAGGACAGAACTATGGCTACACCTTC. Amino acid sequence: CASSVGQNYGYTF.

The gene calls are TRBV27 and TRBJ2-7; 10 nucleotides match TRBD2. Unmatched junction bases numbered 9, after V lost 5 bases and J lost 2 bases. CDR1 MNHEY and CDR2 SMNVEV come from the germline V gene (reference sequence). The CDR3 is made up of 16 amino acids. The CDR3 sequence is CASSLVGGLATYEQYF. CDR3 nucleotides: TGTGCCAGCAGTCTCGTTGGGGGACTAGCGACCTACGAGCAGTACTTC.

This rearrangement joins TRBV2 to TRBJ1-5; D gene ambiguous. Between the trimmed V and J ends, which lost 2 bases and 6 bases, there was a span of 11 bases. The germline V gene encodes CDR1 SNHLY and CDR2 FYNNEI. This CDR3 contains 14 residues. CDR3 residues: CASSELSGIQPQHF. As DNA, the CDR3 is TGTGCCAGCAGTGAACTGAGCGGAATTCAGCCCCAGCATTTT.

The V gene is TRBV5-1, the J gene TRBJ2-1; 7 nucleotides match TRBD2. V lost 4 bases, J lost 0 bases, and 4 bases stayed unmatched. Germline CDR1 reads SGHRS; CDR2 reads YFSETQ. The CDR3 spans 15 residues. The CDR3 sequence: CASSGAGTSYNEQFF. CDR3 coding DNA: TGCGCCAGCAGCGGAGCGGGAACCTCCTACAATGAGCAGTTCTTC.

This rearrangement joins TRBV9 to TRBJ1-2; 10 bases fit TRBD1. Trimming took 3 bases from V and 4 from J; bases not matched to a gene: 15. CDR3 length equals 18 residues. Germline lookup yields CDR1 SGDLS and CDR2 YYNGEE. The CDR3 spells CASSALQPGQGSFYGYTF. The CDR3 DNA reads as TGTGCCAGCAGCGCGCTCCAACCGGGACAGGGGAGTTTCTATGGCTACACCTTC.

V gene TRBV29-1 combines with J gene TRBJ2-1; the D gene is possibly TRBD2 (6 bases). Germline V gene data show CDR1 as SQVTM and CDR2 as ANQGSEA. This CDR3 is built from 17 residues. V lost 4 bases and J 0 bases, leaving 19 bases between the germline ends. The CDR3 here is CSVVEGRGVSSYNEQFF. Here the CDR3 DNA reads TGCAGCGTTGTGGAGGGTAGGGGCGTAAGCTCCTACAATGAGCAGTTCTTC.

Here the CDR3 reads CASSVDSEGSYEQYF. In DNA form, the CDR3 reads TGTGCCAGCAGCGTAGATAGCGAAGGGTCCTACGAGCAGTACTTC. This sequence joins TRBV9 and TRBJ2-7; maybe TRBD2 (5 bases). In germline, CDR1 is SGDLS, CDR2 YYNGEE. The V end lost 0 bases, the J end lost 1 base, and 11 bases lay between the germline ends. CDR3 length equals 15 residues.

The CDR3 reads CASSLSATGGVNTDTQYF. CDR3 in DNA: TGTGCCAGCAGCTTAAGCGCCACAGGGGGCGTAAACACAGATACGCAGTATTTT. V gene TRBV13 combines with J gene TRBJ2-3, with 9 positions matching TRBD1. Germline CDR1 reads PRHDT; CDR2 reads FYEKMQ (reference sequence). The trim removed 2 bases at V and 2 bases at J, leaving 11 bases unmatched. The CDR3 has 18 amino acids.

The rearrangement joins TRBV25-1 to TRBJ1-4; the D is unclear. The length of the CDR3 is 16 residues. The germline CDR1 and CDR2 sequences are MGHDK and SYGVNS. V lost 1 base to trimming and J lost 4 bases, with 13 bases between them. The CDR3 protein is CASSEFVAGLNEKLFF. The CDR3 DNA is TGTGCCAGCAGTGAATTCGTAGCCGGTCTTAATGAAAAACTGTTTTTT.

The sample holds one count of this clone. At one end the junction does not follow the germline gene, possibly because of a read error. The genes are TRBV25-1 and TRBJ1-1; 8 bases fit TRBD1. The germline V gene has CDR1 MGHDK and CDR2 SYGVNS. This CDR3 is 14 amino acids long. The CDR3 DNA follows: TGTGCCAGCCGTGAGACAGGGGCGAACACTGAAGCTTTCTTT. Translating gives CASRETGANTEAFF.

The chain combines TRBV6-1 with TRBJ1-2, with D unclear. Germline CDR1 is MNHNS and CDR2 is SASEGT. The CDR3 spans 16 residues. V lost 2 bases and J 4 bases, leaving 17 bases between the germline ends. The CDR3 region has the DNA TGTGCCAGCAGTGAAAATCCGGGCTTACAACGCTATGGCTACACCTTC. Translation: CASSENPGLQRYGYTF.

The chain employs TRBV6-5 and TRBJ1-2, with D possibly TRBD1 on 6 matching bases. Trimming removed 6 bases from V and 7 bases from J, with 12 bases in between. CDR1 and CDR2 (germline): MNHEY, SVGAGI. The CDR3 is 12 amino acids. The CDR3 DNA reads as TGTGCCAGCAGACCGACAGGAGGTGGCTACACCTTC. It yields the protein CASRPTGGGYTF.

The CDR3 DNA is TGCAGCGTTGCAGACCTTATAGCCAAAAACATTCAGTACTTC. Its protein is CSVADLIAKNIQYF. The chain employs TRBV29-1 and TRBJ2-4; D not certain. V lost 4 bases, J lost 0 bases, and 10 bases lay in between. Germline V gives CDR1 SQVTM, CDR2 ANQGSEA. This CDR3 comprises 14 residues.

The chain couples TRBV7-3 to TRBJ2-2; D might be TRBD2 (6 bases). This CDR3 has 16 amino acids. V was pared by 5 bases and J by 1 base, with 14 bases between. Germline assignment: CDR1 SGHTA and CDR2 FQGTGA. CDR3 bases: TGTGCCAGCAGCCCACTGGGGACTGGGAACACCGGGGAGCTGTTTTTT. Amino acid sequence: CASSPLGTGNTGELFF.

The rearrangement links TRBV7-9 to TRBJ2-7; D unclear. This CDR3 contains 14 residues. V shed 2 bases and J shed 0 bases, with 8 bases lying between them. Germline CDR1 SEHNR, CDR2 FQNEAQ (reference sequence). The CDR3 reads CASSLLPDSYEQYF. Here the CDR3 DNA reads TGTGCCAGCAGCTTACTTCCGGACTCCTACGAGCAGTACTTC. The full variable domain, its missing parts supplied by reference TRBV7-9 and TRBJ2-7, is DTGVSQNPRHKITKRGQNVTFRCDPISEHNRLYWYRQTLGQGPEFLTYFQNEAQLEKSRLLSDRFSAERPKGSFSTLEIQRTEQGDSAMYLCASSLLPDSYEQYFGPGTRLTVT.

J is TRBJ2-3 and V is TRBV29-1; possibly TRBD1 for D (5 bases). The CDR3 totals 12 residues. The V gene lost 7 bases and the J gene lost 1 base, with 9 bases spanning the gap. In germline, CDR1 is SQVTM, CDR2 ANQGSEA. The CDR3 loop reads CSAGQGTDTQYF. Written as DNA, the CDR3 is TGCAGCGCCGGACAAGGCACAGATACGCAGTATTTT.